This T cell receptor beta chain is from a study of shared clonotypes between healthy human individuals. This table comes from immunoSEQ multiplex PCR, and its TCRdb copy is limited to in-frame clones, with some not included. The data contain some 2,500,000 clones, approximately 93% of them seen just once; the ten biggest clones take up approximately 0.36%. V shed 2 bases and J shed 6 bases, with 19 bases lying between them. The CDR3 has 16 amino acids. Germline V lookup: CDR1 GTSNPN, CDR2 SVGIG (reference sequence). The sample taken for sequencing was naive CD4+ T cells from PBMCs. The sample's subset: CD45RA+ positively selected. The receptor was derived from a man aged 18 to 30 in good health. Some clones in this sample may be carry-over from other donors' samples. The rearrangement joins TRBV30 to TRBJ1-4, with unresolved D. The CDR3 nucleotides read TGTGCCTGGAGTTCATTACTGTCCATGAGGGATGAAAAACTGTTTTTT. As protein: CAWSSLLSMRDEKLFF.